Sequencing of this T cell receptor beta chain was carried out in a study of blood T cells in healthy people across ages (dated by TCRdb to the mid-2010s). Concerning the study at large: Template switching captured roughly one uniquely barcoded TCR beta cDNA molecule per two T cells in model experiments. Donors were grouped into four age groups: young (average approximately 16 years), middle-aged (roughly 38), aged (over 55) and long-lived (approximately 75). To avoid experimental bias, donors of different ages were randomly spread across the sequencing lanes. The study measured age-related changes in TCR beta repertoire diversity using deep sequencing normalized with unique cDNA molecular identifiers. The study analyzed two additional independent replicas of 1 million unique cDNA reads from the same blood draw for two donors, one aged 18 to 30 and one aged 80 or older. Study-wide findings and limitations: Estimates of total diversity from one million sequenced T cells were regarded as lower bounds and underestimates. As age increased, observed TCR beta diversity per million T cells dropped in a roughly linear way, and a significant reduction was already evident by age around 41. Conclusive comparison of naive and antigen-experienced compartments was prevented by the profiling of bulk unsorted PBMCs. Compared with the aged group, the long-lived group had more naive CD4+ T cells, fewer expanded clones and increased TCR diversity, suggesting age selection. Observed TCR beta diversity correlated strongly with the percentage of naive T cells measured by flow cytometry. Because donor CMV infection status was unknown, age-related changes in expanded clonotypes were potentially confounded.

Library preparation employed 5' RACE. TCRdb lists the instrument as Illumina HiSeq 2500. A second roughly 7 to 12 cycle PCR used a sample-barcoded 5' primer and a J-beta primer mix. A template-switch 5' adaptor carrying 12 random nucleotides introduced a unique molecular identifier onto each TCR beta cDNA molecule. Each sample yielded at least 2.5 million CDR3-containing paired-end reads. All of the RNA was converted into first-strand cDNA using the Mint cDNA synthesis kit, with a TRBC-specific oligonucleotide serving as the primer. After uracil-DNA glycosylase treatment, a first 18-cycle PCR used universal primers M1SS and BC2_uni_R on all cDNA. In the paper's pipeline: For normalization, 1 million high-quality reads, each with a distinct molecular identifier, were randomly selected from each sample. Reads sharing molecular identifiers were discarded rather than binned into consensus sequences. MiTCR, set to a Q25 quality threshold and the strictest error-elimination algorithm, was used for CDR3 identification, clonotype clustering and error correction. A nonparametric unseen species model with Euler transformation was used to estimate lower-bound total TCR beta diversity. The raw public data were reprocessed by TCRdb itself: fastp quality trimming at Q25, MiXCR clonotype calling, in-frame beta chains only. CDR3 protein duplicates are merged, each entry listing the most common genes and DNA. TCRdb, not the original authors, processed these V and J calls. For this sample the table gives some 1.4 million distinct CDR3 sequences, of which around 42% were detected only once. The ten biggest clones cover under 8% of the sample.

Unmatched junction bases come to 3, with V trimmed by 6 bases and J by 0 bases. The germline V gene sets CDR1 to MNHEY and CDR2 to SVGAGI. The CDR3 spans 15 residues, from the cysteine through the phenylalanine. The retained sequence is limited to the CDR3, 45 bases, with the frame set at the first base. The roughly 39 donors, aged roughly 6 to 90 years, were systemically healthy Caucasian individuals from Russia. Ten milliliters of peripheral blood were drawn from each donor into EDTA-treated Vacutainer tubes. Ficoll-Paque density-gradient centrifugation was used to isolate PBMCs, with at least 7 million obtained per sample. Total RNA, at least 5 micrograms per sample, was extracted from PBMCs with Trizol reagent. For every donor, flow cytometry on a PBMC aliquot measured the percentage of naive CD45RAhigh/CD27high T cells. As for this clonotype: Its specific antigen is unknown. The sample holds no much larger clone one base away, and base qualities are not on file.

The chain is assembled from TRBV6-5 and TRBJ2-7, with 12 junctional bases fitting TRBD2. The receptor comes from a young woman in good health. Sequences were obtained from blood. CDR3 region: CASRASGRVSYEQYF. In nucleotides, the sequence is TGTGCCAGCAGGGCTAGCGGGAGGGTCTCCTACGAGCAGTACTTC.